This paragraph covers one TCR beta chain sequence. Its antigen specificity is not known. Base qualities are missing; no much larger clone stands one base away. The library was generated by the immunoSEQ multiplex PCR assay. TCRdb stores this immuneACCESS table with in-frame sequences only. Part of the clones is absent; in the studies checked, under half of the shortfall reflects unresolved V genes, and no reason is known for the rest. The sample table shows about 81,000 clones, and approximately 94% are seen once. The ten largest make up about 2.3% of the sample. The data are from a study of T cell changes during pregnancy in multiple sclerosis (dated by TCRdb to about 2019). As for the study more broadly: Changes in the T cell repertoire over the course of pregnancy were examined in this study in women with multiple sclerosis.

CDR1 and CDR2, per the germline V gene, are SGHNT and YENEEA. V and J lose 2 bases and 9 bases, and a span of 17 bases separates them. The CDR3 holds 16 amino acids from the cysteine to the phenylalanine. Kept here is only the CDR3 DNA, which spans 48 bases and is read in frame from base 1. This clonotype was sampled from a female donor with multiple sclerosis, enrolled in a pregnancy study. The sequence links TRBV11-3 to TRBJ1-6; a tentative D match to TRBD1 spans 6 bases. Material: peripheral blood, obtained in the third trimester of pregnancy. The DNA sequence follows: TGTGCCAGCAGCTTAAGGGTTCGACAGGAGATTTCACCCCTCCACTTT. Its product reads: CASSLRVRQEISPLHF.